A selection of T cell receptor beta chains follows, all from one sample in a study of blood T cells in healthy people across ages. MiXCR was run by TCRdb on the 5' RACE reads, yielding one entry per CDR3 protein. The sample has 1 million or so distinct CDR3 sequences; 40% to 50% are singletons. Input material: blood. The receptors stem from a woman between 55 and 75 years old in good health. The CDR3 runs from the conserved cysteine through the conserved F or W. Fields, in order: J gene, clone size, V gene, D gene, CDR3 protein, CDR3 DNA. A D gene is named only where the DNA matches it firmly. The size entry is marked missing in some rows and otherwise reads once, few, many or a size class.

j_call: TRBJ2-3
clone_size: -
v_call: TRBV27
d_call: -
cdr3_aa: CASSLYDSTDTQYF
cdr3_nt: TGTGCCAGCAGTTTATACGATTCCACAGATACGCAGTATTTT

j_call: TRBJ1-1
clone_size: -
v_call: TRBV4-2
d_call: -
cdr3_aa: CASSQISAQNTEAFF
cdr3_nt: TGTGCCAGCAGCCAGATCTCTGCACAAAACACTGAAGCTTTCTTT

j_call: TRBJ2-7
clone_size: few
v_call: TRBV7-9
d_call: -
cdr3_aa: CASSLVRGYYEQYF
cdr3_nt: TGTGCCAGCAGCTTAGTGCGGGGTTACTACGAGCAGTACTTC

j_call: TRBJ2-3
clone_size: -
v_call: TRBV7-2
d_call: -
cdr3_aa: CASRSPSTDTQYF
cdr3_nt: TGTGCCAGCAGATCCCCCTCCACAGATACGCAGTATTTT

j_call: TRBJ2-7
clone_size: few
v_call: TRBV27
d_call: TRBD2
cdr3_aa: CASSIGLAGVDEQYF
cdr3_nt: TGTGCCAGCAGTATCGGACTAGCGGGAGTGGACGAGCAGTACTTC

j_call: TRBJ2-3
clone_size: -
v_call: TRBV20-1
d_call: -
cdr3_aa: CSALSLRDKNTDTQYF
cdr3_nt: TGCAGTGCCCTTTCCCTCCGGGACAAAAACACAGATACGCAGTATTTT

j_call: TRBJ2-1
clone_size: -
v_call: TRBV29-1
d_call: -
cdr3_aa: CSVEVGESSYNEQFF
cdr3_nt: TGCAGCGTTGAAGTAGGGGAGAGCTCCTACAATGAGCAGTTCTTC

j_call: TRBJ2-7
clone_size: many
v_call: TRBV11-2
d_call: -
cdr3_aa: CASSRQGIPYEQYF
cdr3_nt: TGTGCCAGCAGTCGGCAGGGGATTCCCTACGAGCAGTACTTC

j_call: TRBJ2-1
clone_size: -
v_call: TRBV4-2
d_call: TRBD2
cdr3_aa: CASSQDMGLAGGRKFGNEQFF
cdr3_nt: TGTGCCAGCAGCCAAGATATGGGACTAGCGGGAGGACGCAAATTCGGCAATGAGCAGTTCTTC

j_call: TRBJ2-5
clone_size: few
v_call: TRBV29-1
d_call: -
cdr3_aa: CSAGFQETQYF
cdr3_nt: TGCAGCGCAGGGTTCCAAGAGACCCAGTACTTC

j_call: TRBJ2-3
clone_size: -
v_call: TRBV19
d_call: TRBD1
cdr3_aa: CARGTGNTDTQYF
cdr3_nt: TGTGCCAGGGGGACAGGAAACACAGATACGCAGTATTTT

j_call: TRBJ2-5
clone_size: few
v_call: TRBV29-1
d_call: -
cdr3_aa: CSASPGAGETQYF
cdr3_nt: TGCAGCGCCTCCCCGGGGGCTGGGGAGACCCAGTACTTC

j_call: TRBJ2-7
clone_size: -
v_call: TRBV23-1
d_call: -
cdr3_aa: CASSQGSCEQYF
cdr3_nt: TGCGCCAGCAGTCAGGGTTCTTGCGAGCAGTACTTC

j_call: TRBJ2-3
clone_size: once
v_call: TRBV4-2
d_call: TRBD2
cdr3_aa: CASSRLARNTDTQYF
cdr3_nt: TGTGCCAGCAGCCGACTAGCGAGAAACACAGATACGCAGTATTTT

j_call: TRBJ2-3
clone_size: -
v_call: TRBV18
d_call: -
cdr3_aa: CASSPDGILTDTQYF
cdr3_nt: TGTGCCAGCTCACCTGACGGGATTCTCACAGATACGCAGTATTTT

j_call: TRBJ2-1
clone_size: few
v_call: TRBV29-1
d_call: -
cdr3_aa: CSVLGTSRGLNEQFF
cdr3_nt: TGCAGCGTCCTTGGGACAAGCCGAGGACTCAATGAGCAGTTCTTC

j_call: TRBJ2-1
clone_size: -
v_call: TRBV20-1
d_call: TRBD2
cdr3_aa: CSARIFRTSGYNEQFF
cdr3_nt: TGCAGTGCTAGAATTTTTCGGACTAGCGGCTACAATGAGCAGTTCTTC

j_call: TRBJ1-5
clone_size: -
v_call: TRBV27
d_call: TRBD1
cdr3_aa: CASRGTGGNQPQHF
cdr3_nt: TGTGCCAGCAGAGGGACAGGGGGAAATCAGCCCCAGCATTTT

j_call: TRBJ2-7
clone_size: -
v_call: TRBV6-1
d_call: -
cdr3_aa: CASRGGGGQSYEQYF
cdr3_nt: TGTGCCAGCAGGGGGGGCGGGGGACAGTCCTACGAGCAGTACTTC

j_call: TRBJ2-1
clone_size: -
v_call: TRBV27
d_call: -
cdr3_aa: CASSLGASGYEQFF
cdr3_nt: TGTGCCAGCAGTTTAGGGGCTAGTGGGTATGAGCAGTTCTTC

j_call: TRBJ2-7
clone_size: few
v_call: TRBV5-6
d_call: -
cdr3_aa: CASSLAGLLSYEQYF
cdr3_nt: TGTGCCAGCAGCTTGGCGGGACTTCTTTCCTACGAGCAGTACTTC

j_call: TRBJ2-3
clone_size: few
v_call: TRBV10-3
d_call: -
cdr3_aa: CAISRDNRGTDTQYF
cdr3_nt: TGTGCCATCTCCCGGGACAACCGGGGCACTGATACGCAGTATTTT

j_call: TRBJ1-2
clone_size: -
v_call: TRBV20-1
d_call: -
cdr3_aa: CSARALDRSYGYTF
cdr3_nt: TGCAGTGCTAGAGCGCTGGACAGATCGTATGGCTACACCTTC

j_call: TRBJ2-7
clone_size: -
v_call: TRBV11-2
d_call: -
cdr3_aa: CASSLELSVRNPYEQYF
cdr3_nt: TGTGCCAGCAGCTTGGAACTTAGCGTGAGAAATCCCTACGAGCAGTACTTC

j_call: TRBJ2-1
clone_size: -
v_call: TRBV20-1
d_call: TRBD2
cdr3_aa: CSARPKLAGVFNEQFF
cdr3_nt: TGCAGTGCTAGACCCAAACTAGCGGGAGTGTTCAATGAGCAGTTCTTC

j_call: TRBJ2-1
clone_size: -
v_call: TRBV12-3/TRBV12-4
d_call: -
cdr3_aa: CASSLGPLNNEQFF
cdr3_nt: TGTGCCAGCAGTTTAGGTCCCCTAAACAATGAGCAGTTCTTC

j_call: TRBJ2-5
clone_size: few
v_call: TRBV7-2
d_call: TRBD1
cdr3_aa: CASSFGGTGETQYF
cdr3_nt: TGTGCCAGCAGCTTTGGGGGGACAGGGGAGACCCAGTACTTC

j_call: TRBJ2-1
clone_size: -
v_call: TRBV4-2
d_call: -
cdr3_aa: CASSPGGATGHNEQFF
cdr3_nt: TGTGCCAGCAGCCCTGGGGGGGCTACAGGGCACAATGAGCAGTTCTTC

j_call: TRBJ2-7
clone_size: few
v_call: TRBV10-3
d_call: TRBD2
cdr3_aa: CAISGRAGSYEQYF
cdr3_nt: TGTGCCATCTCCGGGAGGGCGGGAAGCTACGAGCAGTACTTC

j_call: TRBJ2-3
clone_size: once
v_call: TRBV24-1
d_call: -
cdr3_aa: CATSEARGDRDTQYF
cdr3_nt: TGTGCCACCAGTGAGGCCAGGGGAGATAGGGATACGCAGTATTTT

j_call: TRBJ2-7
clone_size: few
v_call: TRBV10-3
d_call: TRBD2
cdr3_aa: CAISDPGGRYEQYF
cdr3_nt: TGTGCCATCAGTGATCCCGGCGGGAGATACGAGCAGTACTTC

j_call: TRBJ1-2
clone_size: few
v_call: TRBV14
d_call: -
cdr3_aa: CASSQRLRGYTF
cdr3_nt: TGTGCCAGCAGCCAAAGGCTGCGGGGCTACACCTTC

j_call: TRBJ1-2
clone_size: many
v_call: TRBV7-9
d_call: -
cdr3_aa: CASSLDGNYGYTF
cdr3_nt: TGTGCCAGCAGCTTAGACGGGAACTATGGCTACACCTTC

j_call: TRBJ2-5
clone_size: -
v_call: TRBV6-5
d_call: -
cdr3_aa: CASSYYAARETQYF
cdr3_nt: TGTGCCAGCAGTTACTATGCAGCACGGGAGACCCAGTACTTC

j_call: TRBJ2-7
clone_size: -
v_call: TRBV7-2
d_call: -
cdr3_aa: CASSLAIVDEQYF
cdr3_nt: TGTGCCAGCAGCTTAGCTATAGTCGACGAGCAGTACTTC

j_call: TRBJ2-1
clone_size: -
v_call: TRBV20-1
d_call: TRBD2
cdr3_aa: CSATVFAGGARSSYNEQFF
cdr3_nt: TGCAGTGCCACGGTTTTTGCGGGAGGTGCCCGTAGCTCCTACAATGAGCAGTTCTTC

j_call: TRBJ2-7
clone_size: -
v_call: TRBV11-2
d_call: -
cdr3_aa: CASSLAPSSGEQYF
cdr3_nt: TGTGCCAGCAGCTTAGCCCCAAGTTCGGGTGAGCAGTACTTC

j_call: TRBJ2-7
clone_size: once
v_call: TRBV2
d_call: TRBD2
cdr3_aa: CASRGGSLGRGEEQYF
cdr3_nt: TGTGCCAGCAGGGGGGGATCTCTCGGGAGGGGTGAAGAGCAGTACTTC

j_call: TRBJ2-7
clone_size: few
v_call: TRBV14
d_call: -
cdr3_aa: CASSRAVNYEQYF
cdr3_nt: TGTGCCAGCAGCCGAGCGGTGAACTACGAGCAGTACTTC

j_call: TRBJ2-3
clone_size: -
v_call: TRBV10-3
d_call: TRBD2
cdr3_aa: CAISRLADSTDTQYF
cdr3_nt: TGTGCCATCAGTAGACTAGCGGACAGCACAGATACGCAGTATTTT

j_call: TRBJ2-5
clone_size: -
v_call: TRBV5-6
d_call: -
cdr3_aa: CANSRIVSVQETQYF
cdr3_nt: TGTGCCAACAGCCGAATCGTCAGTGTCCAGGAGACCCAGTACTTC

j_call: TRBJ2-7
clone_size: -
v_call: TRBV5-1
d_call: -
cdr3_aa: CASNPGVAAYEQYF
cdr3_nt: TGCGCCAGCAACCCGGGGGTAGCAGCCTACGAGCAGTACTTC

j_call: TRBJ2-7
clone_size: -
v_call: TRBV11-2
d_call: TRBD1
cdr3_aa: CASSRQTGGGCEQYF
cdr3_nt: TGTGCCAGCAGCCGACAGACAGGGGGAGGCTGCGAGCAGTACTTC

j_call: TRBJ1-5
clone_size: few
v_call: TRBV6-2/TRBV6-3
d_call: -
cdr3_aa: CASSYSVGVQPQHF
cdr3_nt: TGTGCCAGCAGTTACTCAGTAGGGGTTCAGCCCCAGCATTTT

j_call: TRBJ2-5
clone_size: -
v_call: TRBV27
d_call: -
cdr3_aa: CASADLSYGQYF
cdr3_nt: TGTGCCAGCGCAGACCTTAGTTATGGTCAGTACTTC

j_call: TRBJ2-1
clone_size: -
v_call: TRBV28
d_call: TRBD2
cdr3_aa: CASSPPGLAGFDEQFF
cdr3_nt: TGTGCCAGCAGTCCCCCGGGACTAGCGGGATTCGATGAGCAGTTCTTC

j_call: TRBJ2-3
clone_size: -
v_call: TRBV13
d_call: TRBD2
cdr3_aa: CASSQRSSGRRLTDTQYF
cdr3_nt: TGTGCCAGCAGCCAAAGGTCTAGCGGGAGACGCCTCACAGATACGCAGTATTTT

j_call: TRBJ2-1
clone_size: many
v_call: TRBV29-1
d_call: -
cdr3_aa: CSVGGVTYNEQFF
cdr3_nt: TGCAGCGTTGGAGGTGTCACCTACAATGAGCAGTTCTTC

j_call: TRBJ2-5
clone_size: -
v_call: TRBV6-2/TRBV6-3
d_call: TRBD1
cdr3_aa: CAGFDTRGQETQYF
cdr3_nt: TGTGCCGGCTTTGATACCAGGGGGCAAGAGACCCAGTACTTC

j_call: TRBJ1-1
clone_size: -
v_call: TRBV20-1
d_call: -
cdr3_aa: CSANSQGNTEAFF
cdr3_nt: TGCAGTGCCAATTCACAGGGGAACACTGAAGCTTTCTTT

j_call: TRBJ2-7
clone_size: few
v_call: TRBV7-2
d_call: TRBD2
cdr3_aa: CASSLNRGAGGTYYEQYF
cdr3_nt: TGTGCCAGCAGCTTGAATAGGGGAGCGGGAGGTACCTACTACGAGCAGTACTTC

j_call: TRBJ2-7
clone_size: many
v_call: TRBV11-1
d_call: -
cdr3_aa: CASSQGKNEQYF
cdr3_nt: TGTGCCAGCAGCCAGGGAAAAAACGAGCAGTACTTC

j_call: TRBJ2-7
clone_size: -
v_call: TRBV20-1
d_call: TRBD2
cdr3_aa: CSAGTSGVYEQYF
cdr3_nt: TGCAGTGCCGGGACTAGCGGGGTCTACGAGCAGTACTTC